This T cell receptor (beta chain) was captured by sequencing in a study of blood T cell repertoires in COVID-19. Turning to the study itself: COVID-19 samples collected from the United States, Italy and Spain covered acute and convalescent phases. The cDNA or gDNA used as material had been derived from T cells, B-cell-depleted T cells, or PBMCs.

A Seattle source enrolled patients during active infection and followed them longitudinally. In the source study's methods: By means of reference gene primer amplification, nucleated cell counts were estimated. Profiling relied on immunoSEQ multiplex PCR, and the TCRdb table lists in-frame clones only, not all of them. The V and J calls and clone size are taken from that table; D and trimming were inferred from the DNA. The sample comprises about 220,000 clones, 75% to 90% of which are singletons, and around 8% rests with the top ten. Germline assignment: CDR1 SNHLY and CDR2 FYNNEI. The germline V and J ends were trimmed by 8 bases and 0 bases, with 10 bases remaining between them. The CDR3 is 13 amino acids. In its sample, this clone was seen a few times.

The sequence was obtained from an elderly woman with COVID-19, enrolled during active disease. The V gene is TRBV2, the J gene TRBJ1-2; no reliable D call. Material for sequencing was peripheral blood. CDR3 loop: CASGLGANYGYTF. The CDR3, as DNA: TGTGCCAGCGGACTTGGAGCTAACTATGGCTACACCTTC.